The rows below give T cell receptor beta chains drawn from one sample of a study of T cell responses to AZD1222 COVID-19 vaccine. Libraries were prepared by immunoSEQ multiplex PCR; TCRdb keeps only in-frame clonotypes and omits some of them. The table lists around 160,000 clones, almost 90% of them singletons. The sequencing here drew on peripheral blood, taken on day 0 of AZD1222 vaccination. The receptor set was obtained from an adult in good health. Both conserved end residues are part of each CDR3. The D gene is left open where the match is weak. Size is omitted from some rows. Given values are once, few, many or a class for expanded clones.

clone size,J gene,D gene,V gene,CDR3 DNA,CDR3 protein
.,TRBJ1-5,.,TRBV7-9,TGTGCCAGCAGCTTAGACCAGGGGTGGCAGCCCCAGCATTTT,CASSLDQGWQPQHF
few,TRBJ1-2,.,TRBV5-5,TGTGCCAGCAGCCCGATAAACTATGGCTACACCTTC,CASSPINYGYTF
.,TRBJ1-2,TRBD1,TRBV12-3/TRBV12-4,TGTGCCAGCAGTCGCCAGGGGGGCTATGGCTACACCTTC,CASSRQGGYGYTF
.,TRBJ2-3,.,TRBV5-1,TGCGCCAGCAGCTCTGCCCCGGGAACTAGCACAGATACGCAGTATTTT,CASSSAPGTSTDTQYF
.,TRBJ1-1,.,TRBV18,TGTGCCAGCTCAACCGGACAATACACTGAAGCTTTCTTT,CASSTGQYTEAFF
.,TRBJ1-2,TRBD1,TRBV5-6,TGTGCCAGCAGCTTAATAACAGGGGGCTACTATGGCTACACCTTC,CASSLITGGYYGYTF
.,TRBJ2-1,.,TRBV20-1,TGCAGTGCTAGTACGTCATTCTCCTACAATGAGCAGTTCTTC,CSASTSFSYNEQFF
.,TRBJ2-7,TRBD1,TRBV28,TGCAGGACAGGGGGGCATGGCGAGCAGTACTTC,CRTGGHGEQYF
.,TRBJ2-7,.,TRBV3-1/TRBV3-2,TGTGCCAGCAGTCCCGGGACGGAACTTTACGAGCAGTACTTC,CASSPGTELYEQYF
.,TRBJ2-7,TRBD1,TRBV7-7,TGTGCCAGCAGCCCCTCCGGACAGGGGTTCTACGAGCAGTACTTC,CASSPSGQGFYEQYF
.,TRBJ2-5,.,TRBV6-2/TRBV6-3,TGTGCCAGCAGTTTTTACCAAGAGACCCAGTACTTC,CASSFYQETQYF
.,TRBJ1-1,.,TRBV29-1,TGCAGCGTTGTAGATGGGGAAGCTTTCTTT,CSVVDGEAFF
.,TRBJ1-4,.,TRBV20-1,TGCAGTGCTAGAGTGATTCTAAAACTGTTTTTT,CSARVILKLFF
few,TRBJ1-5,.,TRBV9,TGTGCCAGCAGCGAGGACTTTACAGGGCCCCAGCATTTT,CASSEDFTGPQHF
once,TRBJ1-6,.,TRBV24-1,TGTGCCACCCAACAGTATTATAATTCACCCCTCCACTTT,CATQQYYNSPLHF
.,TRBJ2-3,.,TRBV7-3,TGTGCCAGCAGCTTCCAGGGTGGGAGCACAGATACGCAGTATTTT,CASSFQGGSTDTQYF
.,TRBJ1-2,.,TRBV7-9,TGTGCCAGCAGCAACGCTGCTACAGGGAAAACAGACTACACCTTC,CASSNAATGKTDYTF
.,TRBJ1-6,.,TRBV5-1,TGCGCCAGCAGCTATATCCCGGCGGGTGAAGTTTCACCCCTCCACTTT,CASSYIPAGEVSPLHF
.,TRBJ2-5,.,TRBV2,TGTGCCAGCAACCTTCAAGAGACCCAGTACTTC,CASNLQETQYF
few,TRBJ2-7,.,TRBV21-1,TGTGCCAGCAGCACACTCACGATACTCTACGAGCAGTACTTC,CASSTLTILYEQYF
once,TRBJ2-7,TRBD2,TRBV30,TGTGCCTGGAGGGTAGCGGGAGTAGGGGGGGCGGACGAGCAGTACTTC,CAWRVAGVGGADEQYF
.,TRBJ2-3,TRBD2,TRBV6-5,TGTGCCAGCAGGGGGGGGGTAACAGATACGCAGTATTTT,CASRGGVTDTQYF
.,TRBJ1-2,TRBD1,TRBV6-5,TGTGCCAGCAGAGCCCCGGGACAGGCTAACTATGGCTACACCTTC,CASRAPGQANYGYTF
.,TRBJ2-4,.,TRBV6-2/TRBV6-3,TGTGCCAGCAGCTCCCGGGGGGCGGAAAACATTCAGTACTTC,CASSSRGAENIQYF
once,TRBJ1-1,.,TRBV5-4,TGTGCCAGCAGCTTGGGGGGTAAAGCGAACACTGAAGCTTTCTTT,CASSLGGKANTEAFF
.,TRBJ2-6,.,TRBV2,TGTGCCAGCAGTGAAGCGCTTCAGGTCAACTCTGGGGCCAACGTCCTGACTTTC,CASSEALQVNSGANVLTF
once,TRBJ1-2,.,TRBV18,TGTGCCAGCTCACCCGGGAGGGGAATGGGATATGGCTACACCTTC,CASSPGRGMGYGYTF
few,TRBJ1-2,TRBD1,TRBV6-5,TGTGCCAGCAGTTCGAACAGGGGGGCTACCTATGGCTACACCTTC,CASSSNRGATYGYTF
few,TRBJ2-5,.,TRBV5-1,TGCGCCAGCAGCTTGGCCGGGGCTAACCAAGAGACCCAGTACTTC,CASSLAGANQETQYF
.,TRBJ2-7,.,TRBV7-9,TGTGCCAGCAGCCGGGGAGAAAATTACGAGCAGTACTTC,CASSRGENYEQYF
.,TRBJ1-1,TRBD1,TRBV5-1,TGCGCCAGCAGTCGGACAGGGGGGACTGAAGCTTTCTTT,CASSRTGGTEAFF
.,TRBJ2-7,TRBD1,TRBV18,TGTGCCAGCTCACCATACCGTGGACAGGGGGATTCCGAGCAGTACTTC,CASSPYRGQGDSEQYF
.,TRBJ2-5,TRBD1,TRBV29-1,TGCAGCGTTTGGGGAGGACAGGGGGCATACCAAGAGACCCAGTACTTC,CSVWGGQGAYQETQYF
few,TRBJ1-1,TRBD1,TRBV27,TGTGCCAGCAGAGCGACAGGGGGGAACACTGAAGCTTTCTTT,CASRATGGNTEAFF
.,TRBJ1-6,TRBD1,TRBV6-2/TRBV6-3,TGTGCCAGCAGCTCAACATCGCTGCAACAGGGGGCTAATTCACCCCTCCACTTT,CASSSTSLQQGANSPLHF
.,TRBJ2-1,.,TRBV6-6,TGTGCCAGCAGTGCCGAACAGGGATATCAATTCTTC,CASSAEQGYQFF
.,TRBJ2-7,.,TRBV6-2/TRBV6-3,TGTGCCAGCAGTTACTCGAAGGGGCCGTTAATTTACGAGCAGTACTTC,CASSYSKGPLIYEQYF
.,TRBJ1-6,TRBD1,TRBV5-8,TGTGCCAGCAGCGCAGGGGGCGCTTCTTCACCCCTCCACTTT,CASSAGGASSPLHF
once,TRBJ2-3,TRBD2,TRBV5-1,TGCGCCAGCAGCTTTGGACTAGCGGGGGATACGCAGTATTTT,CASSFGLAGDTQYF
.,TRBJ1-3,TRBD1,TRBV5-1,TGCGCCAGCAGCTGGGACAGATTTGGTGCTGGAAACACCATATATTTT,CASSWDRFGAGNTIYF
once,TRBJ1-1,.,TRBV30,TGTGCCTGGAGTGTATGGGGGCCTGACACTGAAGCTTTCTTT,CAWSVWGPDTEAFF
.,TRBJ1-4,TRBD1,TRBV3-1/TRBV3-2,TGTGCCAGCAGCCAAGATCGGGACAGGGCTAGTCGGACTAATGAAAAACTGTTTTTT,CASSQDRDRASRTNEKLFF